The 12 T cell receptor beta chains given below trace back to one sample, sequenced in a study of PD-L1 blockade in urothelial cancer. The table came from immunoSEQ multiplex PCR; TCRdb's copy has only in-frame clones and leaves some out. The sample includes about 50,000 clones, around 77% seen only once; the top ten take 3.6%. This specimen was PBMCs, taken around atezolizumab (anti-PD-L1) treatment. The receptors were sampled from a man aged 70 or older with urothelial cancer.

This clone turned up a few times. The chain is built from TRBV6-1 and TRBJ1-5, with 7 bases identical to TRBD1. The CDR3 runs to 12 residues. Per germline, CDR1 MNHNS and CDR2 SASEGT. V lost 4 bases to trimming and J lost 11 bases; unmatched junction nucleotides: 5. In DNA form, the CDR3 reads TGTGCCAGCAGTGTCATGGGACAGACCCAGCATTTT. It is translated as CASSVMGQTQHF.

CDR3 loop: CASRPQGTYEQYF. CDR3 nucleotides: TGTGCCAGTCGCCCACAGGGAACCTACGAGCAGTACTTC. The V call is TRBV28, the J call TRBJ2-7, with TRBD1 as a possible D gene (6 bases). Per the germline V gene, CDR1 is MDHEN and CDR2 is SYDVKM. The CDR3 length is 13 residues. Trimming stripped 9 bases from V and 2 bases from J, with 14 bases between.

The V gene is TRBV30, the J gene TRBJ2-3, with D perhaps matching TRBD1 (5 bases). Per germline, CDR1 GTSNPN and CDR2 SVGIG (reference sequence). Trimming removed 0 bases from V and 3 bases from J, with 7 bases in between. This CDR3 is 13 amino acids long. In nucleotides, the CDR3 is TGTGCCTGGAGTGTTTCAGGGACAGATACGCAGTATTTT. Amino acid sequence: CAWSVSGTDTQYF.

The chain joins TRBV11-3 to TRBJ2-5, with D tentatively TRBD2 (7 bases). The CDR3 sequence is 16 residues long. The V and J ends lost 5 bases and 3 bases respectively, with 19 bases between them. CDR1 and CDR2 (germline): SGHNT, YENEEA. The CDR3 DNA follows: TGTGCCAGCAGCGGGGGGGGCAGGGGCTCAGAAGAGACCCAGTACTTC. This encodes CASSGGGRGSEETQYF.

J is TRBJ2-5 and V is TRBV12-5; D might be TRBD2 (6 bases). V gave up 0 bases and J gave up 3 bases, with 14 bases separating them. Germline V gene lookup returns CDR1 LGHNT and CDR2 FRNRAP. The CDR3 loop spans 16 amino acids. CDR3 protein: CASGLVLAAGEETQYF. CDR3 in DNA: TGTGCTAGTGGTTTGGTATTAGCGGCTGGCGAAGAGACCCAGTACTTC. Full variable domain (outside the CDR3, taken from reference TRBV12-5 and TRBJ2-5): DARVTQTPRHKVTEMGQEVTMRCQPILGHNTVFWYRQTMMQGLELLAYFRNRAPLDDSGMPKDRFSAEMPDATLATLKIQPSEPRDSAVYFCASGLVLAAGEETQYFGPGTRLLVL.

This clone came up a few times. This chain connects TRBV9 to TRBJ2-1; D unclear. CDR3 length: 15 residues. V dropped 2 bases and J dropped 0 bases, with 9 bases sitting between them. Germline CDR1 and CDR2: SGDLS and YYNGEE. Here the CDR3 reads CASSVRLGSYNEQFF. The CDR3 nucleotides read TGTGCCAGCAGCGTTCGTCTAGGCTCCTACAATGAGCAGTTCTTC.

This chain connects TRBV10-3 to TRBJ2-5; no firm D call. Trimming shortened V by 6 bases and J by 4 bases, and 12 bases separated the two germline ends. Germline V gives CDR1 ENHRY, CDR2 SYGVKD. CDR3 length equals 13 residues. The CDR3 sequence: CAIRLTMGETQYF. CDR3 bases: TGTGCCATCAGACTTACTATGGGAGAGACCCAGTACTTC.

V usage is TRBV6-6 and J usage is TRBJ2-5, with TRBD1 matching 8 bases. The V and J ends lost 6 bases and 5 bases, in that order; junction bases with no gene match: 5. CDR1 is MNHNY, CDR2 SVGAGI, per germline (reference sequence). This CDR3 is built from 13 residues. The CDR3 loop is CASSHRGLETQYF. The CDR3 nucleotides read TGTGCCAGCAGCCACAGGGGGTTGGAGACCCAGTACTTC.

The V gene is TRBV28, the J gene TRBJ1-4; 8 nucleotides match TRBD1. The germline V gene has CDR1 MDHEN and CDR2 SYDVKM. There are 15 residues in the CDR3. Germline trimming cut 4 bases from V and 4 bases from J; bases unmatched to any gene: 5. CDR3 sequence (DNA): TGTGCCAGCAGTTCCGACAGGGGATTTAATGAAAAACTGTTTTTT. This gives the protein CASSSDRGFNEKLFF.

V usage is TRBV14 and J usage is TRBJ1-1; 7 positions agree with TRBD1. There are 15 residues in the CDR3. V lost 4 bases to trimming and J lost 3 bases; unmatched junction nucleotides: 8. CDR1 is SGHDN, CDR2 FVKESK, per germline. CDR3 sequence (DNA): TGTGCCAGCAGCCCCTACAGGGGATGGGACACTGAAGCTTTCTTT. It encodes CASSPYRGWDTEAFF.

The chain has TRBV7-3 and TRBJ2-1, with D perhaps matching TRBD2 (5 bases). CDR1 and CDR2 from the germline V gene are SGHTA and FQGTGA. This CDR3 is built from 13 residues. The V gene lost 3 bases and the J gene lost 5 bases, with 8 bases spanning the gap. The DNA of the CDR3 is TGTGCCAGCAGCTTTCCGGGGAACAATGAGCAGTTCTTC. Translating gives CASSFPGNNEQFF.

The chain joins TRBV11-2 to TRBJ1-1; TRBD1 is a possible D gene (5 bases). This CDR3 is 16 amino acids long. Germline CDR1 reads SGHAT; CDR2 reads FQNNGV. V was clipped by 1 base and J by 0 bases, with 12 bases between them. The CDR3 coding sequence is TGTGCCAGCAGCTTAGTTTGGGGCCACATGAACACTGAAGCTTTCTTT. This sequence encodes CASSLVWGHMNTEAFF.